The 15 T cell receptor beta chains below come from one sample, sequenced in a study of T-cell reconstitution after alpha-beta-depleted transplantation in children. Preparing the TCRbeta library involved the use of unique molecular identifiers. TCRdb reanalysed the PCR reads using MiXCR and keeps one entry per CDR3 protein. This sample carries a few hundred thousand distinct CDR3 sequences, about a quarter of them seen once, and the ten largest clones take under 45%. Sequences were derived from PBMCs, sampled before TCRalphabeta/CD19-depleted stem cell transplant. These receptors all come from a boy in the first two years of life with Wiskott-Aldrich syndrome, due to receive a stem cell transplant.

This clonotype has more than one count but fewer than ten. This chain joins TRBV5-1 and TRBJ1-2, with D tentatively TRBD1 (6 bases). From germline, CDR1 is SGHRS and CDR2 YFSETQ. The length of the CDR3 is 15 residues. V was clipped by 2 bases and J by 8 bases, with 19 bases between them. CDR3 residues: CASSFTTQGPGGYTF. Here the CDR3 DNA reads TGCGCCAGCAGCTTCACTACACAGGGCCCGGGGGGCTACACCTTC.

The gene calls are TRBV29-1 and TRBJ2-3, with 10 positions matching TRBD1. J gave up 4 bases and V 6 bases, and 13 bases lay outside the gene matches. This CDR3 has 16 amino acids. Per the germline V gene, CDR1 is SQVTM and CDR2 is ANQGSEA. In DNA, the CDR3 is TGCAGCGTGAGGACCGGGACAGGGGATTATGCAGATACGCAGTATTTT. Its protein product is CSVRTGTGDYADTQYF.

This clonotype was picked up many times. The CDR3 DNA reads TGCGCCAGCAGCTTGGACGGGAGGACATACGAGCAGTACTTC. Encoded protein: CASSLDGRTYEQYF. The chain employs TRBV5-1 and TRBJ2-7; 7 bases agree with TRBD2. V lost 0 bases, J lost 4 bases, and 4 bases stayed unmatched. Germline V CDR1 and CDR2: SGHRS, YFSETQ. This CDR3 has 14 amino acids.

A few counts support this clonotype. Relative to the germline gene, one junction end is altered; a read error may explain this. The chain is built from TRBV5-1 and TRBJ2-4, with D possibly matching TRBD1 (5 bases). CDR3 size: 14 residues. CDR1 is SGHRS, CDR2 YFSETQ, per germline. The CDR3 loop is CASSLETAQNIQYF. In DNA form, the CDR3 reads TGCGCCAGCAGCTTGGAGACAGCCCAAAACATTCAGTACTTC.

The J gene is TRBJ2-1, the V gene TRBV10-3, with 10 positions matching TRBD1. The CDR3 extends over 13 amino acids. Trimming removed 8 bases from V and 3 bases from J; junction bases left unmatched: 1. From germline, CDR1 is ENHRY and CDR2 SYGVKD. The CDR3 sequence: CAIGDRGYNEQFF. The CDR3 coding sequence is TGTGCCATCGGGGACAGGGGCTACAATGAGCAGTTCTTC.

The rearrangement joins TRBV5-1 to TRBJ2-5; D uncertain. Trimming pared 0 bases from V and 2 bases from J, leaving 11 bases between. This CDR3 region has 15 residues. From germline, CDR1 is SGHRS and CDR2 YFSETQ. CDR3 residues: CASSLAAGPQETQYF. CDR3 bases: TGCGCCAGCAGCTTGGCTGCTGGGCCTCAAGAGACCCAGTACTTC. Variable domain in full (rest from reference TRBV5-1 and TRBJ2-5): KAGVTQTPRYLIKTRGQQVTLSCSPISGHRSVSWYQQTPGQGLQFLFEYFSETQRNKGNFPGRFSGRQFSNSRSEMNVSTLELGDSALYLCASSLAAGPQETQYFGPGTRLLVL.

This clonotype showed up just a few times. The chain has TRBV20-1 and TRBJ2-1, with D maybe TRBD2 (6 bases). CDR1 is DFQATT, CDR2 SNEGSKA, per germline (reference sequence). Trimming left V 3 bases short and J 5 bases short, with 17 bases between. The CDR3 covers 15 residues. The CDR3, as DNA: TGCAGTGCTAGTCAAGGACTATTATCACACAATGAGCAGTTCTTC. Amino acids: CSASQGLLSHNEQFF.

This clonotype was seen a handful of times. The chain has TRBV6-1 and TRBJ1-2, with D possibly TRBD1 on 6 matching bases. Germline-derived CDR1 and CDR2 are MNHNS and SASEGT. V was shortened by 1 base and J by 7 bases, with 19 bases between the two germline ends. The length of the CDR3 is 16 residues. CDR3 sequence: CASSEVSRGRLGGYTF. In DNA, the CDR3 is TGTGCCAGCAGTGAAGTCTCCAGGGGCCGGCTAGGTGGCTACACCTTC.

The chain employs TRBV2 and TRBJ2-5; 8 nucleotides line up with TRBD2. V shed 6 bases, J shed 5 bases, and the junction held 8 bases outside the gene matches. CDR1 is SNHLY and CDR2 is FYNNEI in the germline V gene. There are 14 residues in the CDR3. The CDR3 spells CASRQRAGAETQYF. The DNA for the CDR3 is TGTGCCAGCAGACAGCGAGCGGGAGCTGAGACCCAGTACTTC.

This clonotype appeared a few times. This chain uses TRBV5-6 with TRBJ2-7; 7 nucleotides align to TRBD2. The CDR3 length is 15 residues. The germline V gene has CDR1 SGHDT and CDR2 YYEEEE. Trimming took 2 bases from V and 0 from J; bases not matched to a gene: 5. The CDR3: CASSFLRTSSYEQYF. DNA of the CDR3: TGTGCCAGCAGCTTCCTCCGGACTAGCTCCTACGAGCAGTACTTC. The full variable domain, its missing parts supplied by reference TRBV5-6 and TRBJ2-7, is DAGVTQSPTHLIKTRGQQVTLRCSPKSGHDTVSWYQQALGQGPQFIFQYYEEEERQRGNFPDRFSGHQFPNYSSELNVNALLLGDSALYLCASSFLRTSSYEQYFGPGTRLTVT.

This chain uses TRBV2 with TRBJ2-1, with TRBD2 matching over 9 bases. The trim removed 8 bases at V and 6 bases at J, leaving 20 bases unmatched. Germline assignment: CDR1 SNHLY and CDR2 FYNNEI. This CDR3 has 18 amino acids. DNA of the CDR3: TGTGCCAGCTGTTTTTTCTCCCTTGGCGGGAGGGGTTTCAATGAGCAGTTCTTC. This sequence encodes CASCFFSLGGRGFNEQFF.

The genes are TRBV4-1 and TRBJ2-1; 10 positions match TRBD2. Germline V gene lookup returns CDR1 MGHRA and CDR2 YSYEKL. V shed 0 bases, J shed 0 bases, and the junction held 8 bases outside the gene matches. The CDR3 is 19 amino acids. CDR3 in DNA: TGCGCCAGCAGCCAAGAGACGGCTAGCGGGAGTAGCTCCTACAATGAGCAGTTCTTC. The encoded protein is CASSQETASGSSSYNEQFF.

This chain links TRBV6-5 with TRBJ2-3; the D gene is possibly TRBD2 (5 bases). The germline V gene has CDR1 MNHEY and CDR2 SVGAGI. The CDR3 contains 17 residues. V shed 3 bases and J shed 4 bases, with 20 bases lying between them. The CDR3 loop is CASSYPFSRASADTQYF. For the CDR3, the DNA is TGTGCCAGCAGTTATCCCTTTTCGAGGGCAAGTGCAGATACGCAGTATTTT.

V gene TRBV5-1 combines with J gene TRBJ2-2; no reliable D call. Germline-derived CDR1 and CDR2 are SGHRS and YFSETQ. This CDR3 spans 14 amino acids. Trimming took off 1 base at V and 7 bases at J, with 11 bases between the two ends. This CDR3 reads CASSLRAVSGELFF. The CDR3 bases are TGCGCCAGCAGCTTGAGGGCAGTAAGCGGGGAGCTGTTTTTT. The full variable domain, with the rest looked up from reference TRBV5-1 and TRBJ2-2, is KAGVTQTPRYLIKTRGQQVTLSCSPISGHRSVSWYQQTPGQGLQFLFEYFSETQRNKGNFPGRFSGRQFSNSRSEMNVSTLELGDSALYLCASSLRAVSGELFFGEGSRLTVL.

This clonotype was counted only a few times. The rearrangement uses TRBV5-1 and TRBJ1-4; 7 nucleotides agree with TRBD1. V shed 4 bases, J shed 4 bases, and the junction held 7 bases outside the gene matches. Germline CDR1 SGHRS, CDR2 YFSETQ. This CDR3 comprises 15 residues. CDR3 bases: TGCGCCAGCAGCCTAAGGTGGGACAGTAATGAAAAACTGTTTTTT. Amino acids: CASSLRWDSNEKLFF.